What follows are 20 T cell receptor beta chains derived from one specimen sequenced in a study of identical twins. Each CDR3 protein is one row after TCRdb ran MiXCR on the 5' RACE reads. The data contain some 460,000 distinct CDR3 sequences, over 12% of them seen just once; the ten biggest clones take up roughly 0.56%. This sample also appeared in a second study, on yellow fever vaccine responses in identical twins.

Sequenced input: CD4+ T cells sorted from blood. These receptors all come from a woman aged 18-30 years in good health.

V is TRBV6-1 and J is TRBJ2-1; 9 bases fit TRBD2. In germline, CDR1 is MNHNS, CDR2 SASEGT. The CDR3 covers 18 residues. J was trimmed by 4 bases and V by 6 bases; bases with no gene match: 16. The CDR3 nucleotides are TGTGCCAGCAGAAATAAACGACCGGGACTAGCTCTATACAATGAGCAGTTCTTC. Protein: CASRNKRPGLALYNEQFF.

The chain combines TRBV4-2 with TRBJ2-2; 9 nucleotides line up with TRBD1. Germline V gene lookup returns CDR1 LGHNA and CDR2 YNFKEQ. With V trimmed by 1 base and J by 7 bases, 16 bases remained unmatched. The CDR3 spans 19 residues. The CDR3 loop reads CASSQVSPAPGTGFGELFF. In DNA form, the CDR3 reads TGTGCCAGCAGCCAAGTGTCACCAGCTCCCGGGACAGGGTTCGGGGAGCTGTTTTTT.

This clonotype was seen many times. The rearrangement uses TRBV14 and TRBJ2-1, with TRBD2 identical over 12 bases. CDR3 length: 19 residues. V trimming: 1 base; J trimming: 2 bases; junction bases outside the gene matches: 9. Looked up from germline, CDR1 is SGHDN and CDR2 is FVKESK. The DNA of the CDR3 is TGTGCCAGCAGCCAAGTGTGGGCTAGCGGGAGGGGGACCTACAATGAGCAGTTCTTC. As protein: CASSQVWASGRGTYNEQFF.

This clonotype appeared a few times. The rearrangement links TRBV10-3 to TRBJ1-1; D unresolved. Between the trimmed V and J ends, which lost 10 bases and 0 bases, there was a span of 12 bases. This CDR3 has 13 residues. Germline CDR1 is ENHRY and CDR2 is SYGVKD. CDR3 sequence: CATVGVLNTEAFF. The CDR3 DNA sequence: TGTGCCACGGTAGGAGTACTGAACACTGAAGCTTTCTTT.

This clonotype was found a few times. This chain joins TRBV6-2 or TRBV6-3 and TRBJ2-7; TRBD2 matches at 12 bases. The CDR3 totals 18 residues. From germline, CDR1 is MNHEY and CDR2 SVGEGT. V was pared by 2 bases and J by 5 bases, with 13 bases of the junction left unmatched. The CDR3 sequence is CASSYPLTSGRSSDEQYF. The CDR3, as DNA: TGTGCCAGCAGTTACCCCCTGACTAGCGGGAGATCAAGCGACGAGCAGTACTTC.

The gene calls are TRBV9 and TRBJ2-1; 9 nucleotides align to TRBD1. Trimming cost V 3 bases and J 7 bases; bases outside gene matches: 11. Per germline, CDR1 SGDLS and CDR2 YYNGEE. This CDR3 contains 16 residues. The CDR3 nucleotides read TGTGCCAGCAGCGGGACCGGGACAGGGTTATTGAATGAGCAGTTCTTC. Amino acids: CASSGTGTGLLNEQFF. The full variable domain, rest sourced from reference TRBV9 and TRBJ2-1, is DSGVTQTPKHLITATGQRVTLRCSPRSGDLSVYWYQQSLDQGLQFLIQYYNGEERAKGNILERFSAQQFPDLHSELNLSSLELGDSALYFCASSGTGTGLLNEQFFGPGTRLTVL.

The CDR3 DNA reads as TGTGCCAGCAGTGAGATGGTAAGGCCAGGGGCCTTCAATGAGCAGTTCTTC. This gives the protein CASSEMVRPGAFNEQFF. The V gene is TRBV6-1, the J gene TRBJ2-1; tentatively, D is TRBD1 (6 bases). The CDR3 sequence is 17 residues long. From germline, CDR1 is MNHNS and CDR2 SASEGT. The V end was cut by 3 bases, the J end by 6 bases, with 21 bases between.

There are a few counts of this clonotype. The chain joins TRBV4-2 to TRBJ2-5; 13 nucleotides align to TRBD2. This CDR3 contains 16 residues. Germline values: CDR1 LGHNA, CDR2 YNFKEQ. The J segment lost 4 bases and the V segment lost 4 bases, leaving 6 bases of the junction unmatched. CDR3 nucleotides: TGTGCCAGCAGCCTCGCCGGGACTAGCGGGGCAGAGACCCAGTACTTC. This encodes CASSLAGTSGAETQYF.

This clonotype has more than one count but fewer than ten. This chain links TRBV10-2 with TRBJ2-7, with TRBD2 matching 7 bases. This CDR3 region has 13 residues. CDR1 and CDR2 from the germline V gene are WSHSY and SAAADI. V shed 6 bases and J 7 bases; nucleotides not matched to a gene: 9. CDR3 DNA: TGCGCCAGCAGCCACCCCGGGGGGAAGGAGCAGTACTTC. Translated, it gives CASSHPGGKEQYF.

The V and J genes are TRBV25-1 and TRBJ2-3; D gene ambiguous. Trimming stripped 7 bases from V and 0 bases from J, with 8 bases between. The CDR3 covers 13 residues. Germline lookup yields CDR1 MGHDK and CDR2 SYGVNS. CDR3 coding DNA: TGTGCCAGCAAACCAGAAAGCACAGATACGCAGTATTTT. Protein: CASKPESTDTQYF.

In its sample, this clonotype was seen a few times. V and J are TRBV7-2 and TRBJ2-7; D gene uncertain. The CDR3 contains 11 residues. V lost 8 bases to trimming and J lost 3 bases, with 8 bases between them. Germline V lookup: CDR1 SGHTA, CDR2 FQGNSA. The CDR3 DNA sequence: TGTGCCAGCCTCGACCACTACGAGCAGTACTTC. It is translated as CASLDHYEQYF.

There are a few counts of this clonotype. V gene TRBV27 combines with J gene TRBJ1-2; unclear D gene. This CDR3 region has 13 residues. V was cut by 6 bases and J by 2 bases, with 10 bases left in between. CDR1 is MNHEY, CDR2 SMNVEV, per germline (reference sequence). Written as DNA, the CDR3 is TGTGCCAGCAGCCTAAAGGGCAACTATGGCTACACCTTC. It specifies CASSLKGNYGYTF.

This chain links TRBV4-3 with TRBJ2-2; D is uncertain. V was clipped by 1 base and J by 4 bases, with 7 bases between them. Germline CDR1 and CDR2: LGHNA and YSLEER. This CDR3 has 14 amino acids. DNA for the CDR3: TGCGCCAGCAGCCAAGTCCCAGGCACCGGGGAGCTGTTTTTT. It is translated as CASSQVPGTGELFF.

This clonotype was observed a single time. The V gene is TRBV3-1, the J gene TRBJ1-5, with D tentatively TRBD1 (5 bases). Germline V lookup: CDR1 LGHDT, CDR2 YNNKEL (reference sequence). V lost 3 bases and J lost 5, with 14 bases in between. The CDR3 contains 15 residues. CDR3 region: CASSQRAPGDQPQHF. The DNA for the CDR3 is TGTGCCAGCAGCCAGAGAGCCCCGGGGGATCAGCCCCAGCATTTT. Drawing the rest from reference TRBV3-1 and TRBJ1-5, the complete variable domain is DTAVSQTPKYLVTQMGNDKSIKCEQNLGHDTMYWYKQDSKKFLKIMFSYNNKELIINETVPNRFSPKSPDKAHLNLHINSLELGDSAVYFCASSQRAPGDQPQHFGDGTRLSIL.

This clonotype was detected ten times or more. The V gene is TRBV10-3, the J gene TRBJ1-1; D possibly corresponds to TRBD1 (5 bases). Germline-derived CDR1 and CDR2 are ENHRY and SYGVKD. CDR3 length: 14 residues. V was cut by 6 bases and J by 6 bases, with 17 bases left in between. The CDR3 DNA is TGTGCCATCAGCGCCAGCGCCGACAGCCCTGAAGCTTTCTTT. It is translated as CAISASADSPEAFF.

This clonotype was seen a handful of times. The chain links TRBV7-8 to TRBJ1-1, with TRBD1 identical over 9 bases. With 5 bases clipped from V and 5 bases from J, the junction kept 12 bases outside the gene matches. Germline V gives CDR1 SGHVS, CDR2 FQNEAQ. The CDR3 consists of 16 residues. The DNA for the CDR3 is TGTGCCAGCAGCCCACTACTACAGGGGGCGCGTACTGAAGCTTTCTTT. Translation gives CASSPLLQGARTEAFF.

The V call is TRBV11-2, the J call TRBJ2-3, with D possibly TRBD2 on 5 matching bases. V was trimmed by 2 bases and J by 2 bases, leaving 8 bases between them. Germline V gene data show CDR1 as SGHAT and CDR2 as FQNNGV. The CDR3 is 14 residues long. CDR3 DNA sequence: TGTGCCAGCAGCTTACCTAGCACCACAGATACGCAGTATTTT. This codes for CASSLPSTTDTQYF.

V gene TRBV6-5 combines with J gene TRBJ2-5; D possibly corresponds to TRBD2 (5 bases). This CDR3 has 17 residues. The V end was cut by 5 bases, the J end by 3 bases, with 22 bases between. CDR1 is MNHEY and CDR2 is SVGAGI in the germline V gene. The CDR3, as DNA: TGTGCCAGCAGTCACCGGAGCCTGGGCAGGAGGAAAGAGACCCAGTACTTC. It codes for CASSHRSLGRRKETQYF.

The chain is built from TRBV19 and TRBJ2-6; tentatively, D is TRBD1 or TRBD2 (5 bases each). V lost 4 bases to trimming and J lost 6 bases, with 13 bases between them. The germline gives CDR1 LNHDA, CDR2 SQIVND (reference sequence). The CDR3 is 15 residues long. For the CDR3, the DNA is TGTGCCAGTAGTAGGGGGATTCTGGAGGCCAACGTCCTGACTTTC. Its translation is CASSRGILEANVLTF.

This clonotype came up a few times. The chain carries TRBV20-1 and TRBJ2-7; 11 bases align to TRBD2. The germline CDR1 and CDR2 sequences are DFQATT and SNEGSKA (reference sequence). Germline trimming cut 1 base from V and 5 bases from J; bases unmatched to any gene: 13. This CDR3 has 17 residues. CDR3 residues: CSARGFWLAGGTHEQYF. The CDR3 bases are TGCAGTGCTAGAGGCTTCTGGCTAGCGGGAGGAACCCACGAGCAGTACTTC.